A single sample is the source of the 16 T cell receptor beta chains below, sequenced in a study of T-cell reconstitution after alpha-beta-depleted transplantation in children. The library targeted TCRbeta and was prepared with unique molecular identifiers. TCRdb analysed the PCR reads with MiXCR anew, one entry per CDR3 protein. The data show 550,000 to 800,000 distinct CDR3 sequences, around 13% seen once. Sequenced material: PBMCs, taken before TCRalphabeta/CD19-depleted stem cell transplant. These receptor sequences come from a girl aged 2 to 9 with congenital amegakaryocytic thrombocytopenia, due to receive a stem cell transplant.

CDR3 sequence reads: CASNYAGETQYF. The DNA for the CDR3 is TGTGCCAGCAACTACGCTGGGGAGACCCAGTACTTC. V is TRBV7-2 and J is TRBJ2-5; no firm D call. Germline V CDR1 and CDR2: SGHTA, FQGNSA. Deletions cut 7 bases from V and 5 bases from J, with 11 bases between. The CDR3 consists of 12 residues.

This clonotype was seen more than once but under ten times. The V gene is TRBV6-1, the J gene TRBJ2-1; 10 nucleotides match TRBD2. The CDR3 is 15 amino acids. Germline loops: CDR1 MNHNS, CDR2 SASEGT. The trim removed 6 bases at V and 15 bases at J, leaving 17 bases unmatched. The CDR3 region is CASSLLSGRANKPFF. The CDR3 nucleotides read TGTGCCAGCAGCTTGTTGAGCGGGAGGGCCAATAAACCGTTCTTC.

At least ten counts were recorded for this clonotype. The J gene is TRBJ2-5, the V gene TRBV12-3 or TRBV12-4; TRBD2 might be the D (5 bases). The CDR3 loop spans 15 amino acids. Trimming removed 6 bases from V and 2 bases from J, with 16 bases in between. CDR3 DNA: TGTGCCAGCAGCTCCCCCCCGGGATTACAAGAGACCCAGTACTTC. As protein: CASSSPPGLQETQYF.

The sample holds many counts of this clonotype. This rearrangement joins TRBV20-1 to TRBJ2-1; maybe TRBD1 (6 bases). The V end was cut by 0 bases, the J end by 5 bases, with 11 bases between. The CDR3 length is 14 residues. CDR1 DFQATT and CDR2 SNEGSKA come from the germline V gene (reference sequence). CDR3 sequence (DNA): TGCAGTGCTAGAGATCTCACAGGGAACAATGAGCAGTTCTTC. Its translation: CSARDLTGNNEQFF.

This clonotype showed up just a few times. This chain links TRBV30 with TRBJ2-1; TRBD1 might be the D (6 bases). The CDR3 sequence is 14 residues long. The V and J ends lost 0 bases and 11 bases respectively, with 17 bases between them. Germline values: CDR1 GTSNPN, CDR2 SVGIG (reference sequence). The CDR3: CAWSVGDKGMKQFF. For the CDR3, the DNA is TGTGCCTGGAGTGTCGGGGACAAGGGGATGAAGCAGTTCTTC.

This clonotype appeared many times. CDR3 in DNA: TGCAGTGCTTCCCGGACTAGCGGTGTAGCCAAAAACATTCAGTACTTC. Translated, it gives CSASRTSGVAKNIQYF. The chain uses TRBV20-1 and TRBJ2-4; TRBD2 aligns across 10 bases. The CDR3 totals 16 residues. V gave up 5 bases and J gave up 0 bases; unmatched junction bases: 7. CDR1 and CDR2 from the germline V gene are DFQATT and SNEGSKA (reference sequence).

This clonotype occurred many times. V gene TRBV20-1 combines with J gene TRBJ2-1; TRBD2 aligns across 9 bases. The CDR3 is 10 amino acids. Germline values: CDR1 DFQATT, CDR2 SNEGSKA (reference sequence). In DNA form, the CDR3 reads TGCGGGGGACTAGCCGTCGAGCAGTTCTTC. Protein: CGGLAVEQFF.

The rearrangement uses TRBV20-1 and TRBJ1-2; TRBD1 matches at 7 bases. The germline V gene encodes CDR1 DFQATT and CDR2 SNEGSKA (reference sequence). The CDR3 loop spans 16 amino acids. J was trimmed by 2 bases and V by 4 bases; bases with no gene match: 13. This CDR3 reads CSATGTVRGENYGYTF. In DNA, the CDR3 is TGCAGTGCTACCGGGACAGTAAGAGGCGAAAACTATGGCTACACCTTC.

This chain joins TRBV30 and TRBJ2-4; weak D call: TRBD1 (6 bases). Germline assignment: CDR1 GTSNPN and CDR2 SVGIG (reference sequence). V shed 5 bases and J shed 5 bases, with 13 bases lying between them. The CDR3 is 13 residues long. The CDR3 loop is CAWGTGTQNIQYF. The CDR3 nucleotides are TGTGCCTGGGGAACAGGGACCCAAAACATTCAGTACTTC.

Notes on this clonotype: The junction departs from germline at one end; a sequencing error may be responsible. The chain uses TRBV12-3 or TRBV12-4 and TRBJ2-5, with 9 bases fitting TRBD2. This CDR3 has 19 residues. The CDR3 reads CTSSPPTSGRLTFWETQYF. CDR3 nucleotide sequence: TGTACCAGCAGCCCCCCTACTAGCGGGCGACTAACGTTCTGGGAGACCCAGTACTTC.

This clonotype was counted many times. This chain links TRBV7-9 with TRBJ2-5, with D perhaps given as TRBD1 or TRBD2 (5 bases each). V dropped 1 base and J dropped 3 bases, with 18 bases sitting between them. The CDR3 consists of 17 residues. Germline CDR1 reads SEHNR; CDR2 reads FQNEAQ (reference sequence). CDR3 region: CASSLVWDHGKKETQYF. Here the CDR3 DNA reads TGTGCCAGCAGCTTAGTATGGGACCATGGCAAAAAAGAGACCCAGTACTTC.

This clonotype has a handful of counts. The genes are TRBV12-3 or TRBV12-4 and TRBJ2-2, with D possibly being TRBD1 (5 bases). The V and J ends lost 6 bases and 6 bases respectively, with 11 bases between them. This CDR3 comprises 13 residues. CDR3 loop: CASRVTVPGELFF. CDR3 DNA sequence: TGTGCCAGCAGAGTGACAGTCCCCGGGGAGCTGTTTTTT.

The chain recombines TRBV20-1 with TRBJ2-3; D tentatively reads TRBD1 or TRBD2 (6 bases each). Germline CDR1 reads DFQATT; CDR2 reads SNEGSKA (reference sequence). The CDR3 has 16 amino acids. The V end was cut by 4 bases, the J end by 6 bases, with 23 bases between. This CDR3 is CSANRAEGGPGDTQYF. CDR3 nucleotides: TGCAGTGCTAACAGGGCCGAGGGGGGCCCAGGGGATACGCAGTATTTT.

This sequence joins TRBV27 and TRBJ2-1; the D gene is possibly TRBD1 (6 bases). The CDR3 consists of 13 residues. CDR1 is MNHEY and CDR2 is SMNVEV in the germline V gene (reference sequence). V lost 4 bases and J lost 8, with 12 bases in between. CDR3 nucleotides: TGTGCCAGCAGTTGGACAGCGAGCGATGAGCAGTTCTTC. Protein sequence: CASSWTASDEQFF.

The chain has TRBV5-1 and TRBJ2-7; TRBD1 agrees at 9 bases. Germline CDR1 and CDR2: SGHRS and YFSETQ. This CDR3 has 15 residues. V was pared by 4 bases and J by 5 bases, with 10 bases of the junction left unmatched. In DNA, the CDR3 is TGCGCCAGCAGCGAATTGTCGGGACAGGGAAACGAGCAGTACTTC. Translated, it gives CASSELSGQGNEQYF. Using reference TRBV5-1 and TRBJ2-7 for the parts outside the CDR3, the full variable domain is KAGVTQTPRYLIKTRGQQVTLSCSPISGHRSVSWYQQTPGQGLQFLFEYFSETQRNKGNFPGRFSGRQFSNSRSEMNVSTLELGDSALYLCASSELSGQGNEQYFGPGTRLTVT.

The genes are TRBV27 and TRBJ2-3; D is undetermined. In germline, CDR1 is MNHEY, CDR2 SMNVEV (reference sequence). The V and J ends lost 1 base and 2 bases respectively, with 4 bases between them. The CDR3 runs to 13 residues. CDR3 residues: CASSLLDTDTQYF. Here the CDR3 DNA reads TGTGCCAGCAGTTTATTAGACACAGATACGCAGTATTTT.